This T cell receptor (beta chain) was sequenced for a study of molecular identifiers for immune sequencing clone quantification. Overall study: With replicates, the RNA of 20,000 or 100,000 naive CD8 cells was split five ways and four were sequenced. Study-wide findings and caveats: Detectable among roughly 920,000 naive cells, according to reports, was Jurkat TCR RNA spiked in from one cell.

The V segment lost 6 bases and the J segment 4 bases; nucleotides outside the gene matches: 10. Germline V lookup: CDR1 MGHRA, CDR2 YSYEKL. The CDR3 totals 17 residues. Comment on this clonotype: Its antigen is undetermined. This could be a read error, since a much larger clone is one nucleotide away.

TCRdb ran MiXCR on the PCR reads and lists one entry per CDR3 protein. Among 600,000 to 650,000 distinct CDR3 sequences listed, 20% were seen once. The sample consisted of naive CD8+ T cells from blood, with Jurkat cell RNA spiked in. The subset denotes: FACS-sorted CD8+CD4-CCR7+CD45RA+ naive T cells. This receptor was taken from a human donor in good health. Some libraries in this study had Jurkat cell RNA spiked in. The rearrangement joins TRBV4-1 to TRBJ2-3, with 13 positions matching TRBD2. The CDR3 loop is CASRRTSGGSFPDTQYF. The CDR3 DNA is TGCGCCAGCAGGCGGACTAGCGGGGGATCATTCCCAGATACGCAGTATTTT.